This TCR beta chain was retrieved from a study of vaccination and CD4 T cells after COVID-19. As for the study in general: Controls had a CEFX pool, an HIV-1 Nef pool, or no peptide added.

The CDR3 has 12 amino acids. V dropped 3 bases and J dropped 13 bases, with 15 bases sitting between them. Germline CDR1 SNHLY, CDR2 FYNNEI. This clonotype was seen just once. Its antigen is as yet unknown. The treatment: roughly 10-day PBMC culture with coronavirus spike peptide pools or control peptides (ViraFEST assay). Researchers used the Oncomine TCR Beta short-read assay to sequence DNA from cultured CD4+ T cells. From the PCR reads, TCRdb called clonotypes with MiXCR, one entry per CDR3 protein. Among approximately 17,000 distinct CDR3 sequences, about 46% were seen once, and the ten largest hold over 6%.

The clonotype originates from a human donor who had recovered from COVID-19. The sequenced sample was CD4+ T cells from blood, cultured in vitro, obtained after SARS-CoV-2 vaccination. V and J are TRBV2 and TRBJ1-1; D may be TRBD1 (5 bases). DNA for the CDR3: TGTGCCAGCAGTGAGGCAAGGGGATCTGGTTTCTTT. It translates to CASSEARGSGFF.